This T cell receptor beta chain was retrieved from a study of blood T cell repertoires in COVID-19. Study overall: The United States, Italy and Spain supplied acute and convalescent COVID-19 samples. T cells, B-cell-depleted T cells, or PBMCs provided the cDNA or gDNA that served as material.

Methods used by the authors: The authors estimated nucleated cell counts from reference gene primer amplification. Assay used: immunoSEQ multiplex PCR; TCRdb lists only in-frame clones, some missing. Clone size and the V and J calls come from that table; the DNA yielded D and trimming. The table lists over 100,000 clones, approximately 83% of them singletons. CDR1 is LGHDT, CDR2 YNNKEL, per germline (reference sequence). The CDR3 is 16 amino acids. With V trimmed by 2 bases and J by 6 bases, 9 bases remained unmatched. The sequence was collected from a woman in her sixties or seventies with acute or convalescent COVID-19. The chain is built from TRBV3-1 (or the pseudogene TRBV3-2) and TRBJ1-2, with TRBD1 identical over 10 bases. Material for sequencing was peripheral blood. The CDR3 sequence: CASSQISTGTGDGYTF. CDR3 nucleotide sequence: TGTGCCAGCAGCCAAATCTCAACCGGGACAGGGGATGGCTACACCTTC.